The following is a T cell receptor (beta chain) sequence with its context. With 5 bases removed from V and 4 bases from J, the gap between germline ends came to 24 bases. The germline gives CDR1 SGHVS, CDR2 FNYEAQ. There are 18 residues in the CDR3. This sample was taken from a study of TIL therapy for anti-PD-1-resistant metastatic lung cancer. Time point reported: pre-treatment sample, taken before nivolumab and TIL therapy. Sequencing used immunoSEQ v3. The table came from immunoSEQ multiplex PCR; TCRdb's copy has only in-frame clones and leaves some out. The sample has 54,000 or so clones, around 86% seen once.

The chain is built from TRBV7-6 and TRBJ1-5; D remains ambiguous. The material was blood, obtained at baseline. The TCR sequence derives from a person aged 25-79 years with non-small cell lung cancer. CDR3 amino acids: CASSSLSLRYGRNQPQHF. In nucleotides, the CDR3 is TGTGCCAGCAGCAGCCTTAGCCTTAGGTACGGGAGAAATCAGCCCCAGCATTTT.